Listed below are T cell receptor beta chains from one sample, sequenced in a study of T cells after yellow fever vaccination. TCRdb passed the 5' RACE reads through MiXCR, listing each CDR3 protein once. The data show 250,000 or so distinct CDR3 sequences, 6.9% seen once. This material consisted of CD4+ T cells sorted from PBMCs, taken 15 days after the yellow fever booster vaccination. These TCRs come from a man between 25 and 39 years old who received the YFV17D yellow fever vaccine. Both conserved end residues are part of each CDR3. A D gene is named only where the DNA matches it firmly. Clone size is stated in some rows and not others, as once, few, many or a class when expanded.

14,TRBD2,many,TRBV12-3/TRBV12-4,TRBJ2-7,TGTGCCAGCAGTACGACTAGCGGAGCCACCGGGCAGTACTTC,CASSTTSGATGQYF
16,TRBD1,few,TRBV5-1,TRBJ1-2,TGCGCCAGCAGCTCCACGGGGACAGGGTTCTCCTATGGCTACACCTTC,CASSSTGTGFSYGYTF
18,TRBD2,NA,TRBV12-3/TRBV12-4,TRBJ2-1,TGTGCCAGCAGTCTCCGGACTAGCGGGGTCCCCTCCTACAATGAGCAGTTCTTC,CASSLRTSGVPSYNEQFF
14,NA,many,TRBV19,TRBJ2-1,TGTGCCAGTAGTATAGGCGGATCCTACAATGAGCAGTTCTTC,CASSIGGSYNEQFF
13,NA,NA,TRBV3-1,TRBJ2-2,TGTGCCACCCTCAGCAGAGGGACCGGGGAGCTGTTTTTT,CATLSRGTGELFF
15,TRBD1,few,TRBV7-2,TRBJ2-7,TGTGCCACCCAGGTTAGGGGACAGGGATCCTACGAGCAGTACTTC,CATQVRGQGSYEQYF
14,NA,NA,TRBV25-1,TRBJ2-2,TGTGCCAGCCAGGGCAGGGGGGGAACCGGGGAGCTGTTTTTT,CASQGRGGTGELFF
16,TRBD2,few,TRBV6-5,TRBJ2-1,TGTGCCAGCAGTAACCTAGCGGGAGTGAGGTACAATGAGCAGTTCTTC,CASSNLAGVRYNEQFF
18,TRBD1,few,TRBV18,TRBJ2-4,TGTGCCAGCTCACCACCTCAAGAATCGGACAGGGTTAAAAACATTCAGTACTTC,CASSPPQESDRVKNIQYF
14,TRBD2,few,TRBV28,TRBJ2-7,TGTGCCACCAAGGAAGGTAGCGGGGGCTACGAGCAGTACTTC,CATKEGSGGYEQYF
15,TRBD1,many,TRBV15,TRBJ2-5,TGTGCCACCAGCAGAGATTCGACAGGGCGCGAGACCCAGTACTTC,CATSRDSTGRETQYF
13,NA,NA,TRBV7-9,TRBJ2-1,TGTGCCAGCCGCCGGGACATGGGCAATGAGCAGTTCTTC,CASRRDMGNEQFF
15,TRBD2,few,TRBV30,TRBJ2-1,TGTGCCTGGAGATTAGCGGGAGGAGGAATGGGTGAGCAGTTCTTC,CAWRLAGGGMGEQFF
14,TRBD2,few,TRBV7-2,TRBJ2-1,TGTGCCACCCGGGGTGCGGGAGGGAGCTATGAGCAGTTCTTC,CATRGAGGSYEQFF
16,TRBD1,few,TRBV6-5,TRBJ2-7,TGTGCCAGCAGTTACTCTTCGGGCAGGGGGTCCTACGAGCAGTACTTC,CASSYSSGRGSYEQYF
17,TRBD2,NA,TRBV20-1,TRBJ2-7,TGCTGTGCCACGGATAGACTAGCGGGAGGGCCAGGAGGTGAGCAGTACTTC,CCATDRLAGGPGGEQYF
15,NA,NA,TRBV5-1,TRBJ1-3,TGCGCCAGCAGCTTGGCACAGGGAGACGGAAACACCATATATTTT,CASSLAQGDGNTIYF
17,NA,many,TRBV15,TRBJ2-7,TGTGCCACCAGCAGCCTATGGGACTTTGGATCGAGGTACGAGCAGTACTTC,CATSSLWDFGSRYEQYF
17,TRBD2,few,TRBV5-4,TRBJ2-3,TGTGCCAGCAGCCCCCCCGGGCTAGCGGGATCCACAGATACGCAGTATTTT,CASSPPGLAGSTDTQYF
14,NA,few,TRBV6-1,TRBJ2-1,TGTGCCAGCAGTGAAGGTAGCGGCCAAAATGAGCAGTTCTTC,CASSEGSGQNEQFF